The entry below gives a single T cell receptor beta chain sequence along with its context. Its specific antigen is unknown. The sample holds no much larger clone one base away, and base qualities are not on file. After transplant, bone marrow was aspirated from the posterior iliac crest or from another site selected by the physician. The source of the sample is a study of graft-versus-host responses after intestinal transplantation (dated by TCRdb to the early 2020s). Background for the entire study: The transplants that recipients got were multivisceral, liver-intestinal, or isolated intestinal. All recipients received anti-thymocyte globulin induction followed by maintenance tacrolimus and steroids for three to four years. Bulk TCR-beta CDR3 sequencing was used to track graft-versus-host and host-versus-graft alloreactive T cell clones in the graft, circulation and bone marrow after intestinal transplantation. Alloreactive clones were identified by sequencing pre-transplant mixed lymphocyte reaction products and comparing them with unstimulated pre-transplant donor and recipient T cells. Of the roughly 25 intestinal transplant recipients enrolled in the cohort, one of whom was a retransplant, a few patients without pretransplant specimens were excluded. A peak of at least 4% donor T cells among recipient peripheral blood mononuclear cells was the definition used for donor T cell macrochimerism. Rather than going through the commercial service, samples from a few later patients were sequenced in-house on an Illumina MiSeq and processed with MiXCR. What the research found in general, with its limitations: Conclusions were limited by the relatively low number and heterogeneity of intestinal transplant patients. GvH clones were detected in recipient bone marrow, and some of these GvH clones were observed earlier in ileal mucosa or blood, consistent with an intestinal mucosal origin. Early after transplant, peak levels of circulating GvH clones were associated with declines in HvG clones. High GvH to HvG T cell clonal ratios were observed in the allografts of patients with donor T cell macrochimerism.

The library was made by the immunoSEQ multiplex PCR assay. For most patients, genomic DNA was subjected to high-throughput TCR-beta CDR3 sequencing by Adaptive Biotechnologies. For the original study's pipeline: Adaptive's ImmunoSEQ software was the source of the TCR sequencing data for 15 to 20 patients, while three other patients were processed with MiXCR and VDJtools. CDR3 nucleotide sequences shared between donor and recipient were removed because their origin could not be assigned. Alloreactive clones required at least 2-fold expansion over unstimulated cells and minimum CFSE-low frequency of 0.002% (template counts) or 0.001% (read counts). Clones were considered mappable if detected in sequenced pre-transplant spleen, lymph node, or MLR CFSE-low populations of the donor or recipient. The cumulative frequency of alloreactive clones was calculated as a percentage of all sequences, weighted by copy number. TCRdb limited this immuneACCESS table to in-frame rearrangements with V and J called. A share of clones is missing; checked studies link under half to unresolved V genes, and the rest is unexplained. That table supplies the V and J calls and clone size; D and trimming were determined from the DNA. The sample records tens of thousands of clones, just under 95% of which are singletons. The ten largest clones add up to around 7% of the sample.

The cysteine opens and the phenylalanine closes a CDR3 of 16 amino acids. CDR3 DNA is the only sequence kept; it has 48 bases, read in frame from the first base. CDR1 and CDR2 (LNHNV, YYDKDF) derive from the germline V gene (reference sequence). V is trimmed back by 5 bases and J by 7 bases, and the junction contains 15 bases that no gene match accounts for. Sequencing was performed on bone marrow, taken approximately 100 weeks after intestinal transplantation. The receptor chain draws on TRBV15 and TRBJ1-2, with 8 bases in between that match TRBD1. The source is a human patient who received an intestinal transplant, so some T cells may come from the graft donor. CDR3 loop: CATSPFRTGTLGGYTF. The DNA sequence follows: TGTGCCACCAGCCCCTTTCGGACAGGGACCCTGGGTGGCTACACCTTC.